This T cell receptor (beta chain) was profiled in a study of early T cells in non-severe SARS-CoV-2 infection. About the research overall: Unsorted whole blood bulk RNA was sequenced, with unpaired chains.

Germline-derived CDR1 and CDR2 are DFQATT and SNEGSKA (reference sequence). The CDR3 consists of 14 residues. Molecules of cDNA were individually given unique molecular identifiers that were attached to them. TCRdb re-derived calls from the 5' RACE reads in MiXCR, one entry per CDR3 protein. The repertoire holds tens of thousands of distinct CDR3 sequences, with around 13% as singletons. Sequenced: whole blood. The clonotype comes from an adult who was a healthcare worker with PCR-confirmed SARS-CoV-2 infection or an uninfected control (not recorded which). The chain couples TRBV20-1 to TRBJ2-5; 11 bases line up with TRBD2. Here the CDR3 DNA reads TGCAGCCTAGCGGGGGGCCCCCTCCAAGAGACCCAGTACTTC. The encoded protein is CSLAGGPLQETQYF.